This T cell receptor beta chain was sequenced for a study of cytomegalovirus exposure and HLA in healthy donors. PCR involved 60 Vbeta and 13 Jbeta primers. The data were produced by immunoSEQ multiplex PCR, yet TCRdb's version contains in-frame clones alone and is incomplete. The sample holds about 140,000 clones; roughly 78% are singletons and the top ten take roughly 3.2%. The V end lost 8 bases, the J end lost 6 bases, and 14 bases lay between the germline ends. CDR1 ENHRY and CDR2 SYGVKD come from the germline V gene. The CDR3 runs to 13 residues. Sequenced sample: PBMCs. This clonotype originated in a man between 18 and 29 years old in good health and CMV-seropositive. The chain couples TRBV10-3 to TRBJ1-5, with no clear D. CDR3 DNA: TGTGCCATCGGGTCGGGTCGGGGTCAGCCCCAGCATTTT. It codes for CAIGSGRGQPQHF.